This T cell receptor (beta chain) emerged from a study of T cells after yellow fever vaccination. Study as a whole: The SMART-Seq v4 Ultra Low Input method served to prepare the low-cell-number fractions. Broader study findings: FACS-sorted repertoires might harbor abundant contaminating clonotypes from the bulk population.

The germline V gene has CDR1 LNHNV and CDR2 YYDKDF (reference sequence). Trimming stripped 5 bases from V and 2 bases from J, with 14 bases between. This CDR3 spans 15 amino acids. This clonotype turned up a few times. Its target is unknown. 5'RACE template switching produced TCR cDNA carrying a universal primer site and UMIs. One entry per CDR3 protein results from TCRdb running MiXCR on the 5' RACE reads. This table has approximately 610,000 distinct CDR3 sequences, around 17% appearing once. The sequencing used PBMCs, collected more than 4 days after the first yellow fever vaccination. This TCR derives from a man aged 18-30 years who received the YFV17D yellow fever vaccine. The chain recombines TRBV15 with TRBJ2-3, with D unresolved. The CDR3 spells CATSGPRKSTDTQYF. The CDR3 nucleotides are TGTGCCACCAGCGGCCCTCGCAAGTCCACAGATACGCAGTATTTT.